The 13 T cell receptor beta chains below all came from one sample that was sequenced in a study of CD4 T cells in relation to SARS-CoV-2 and coronaviruses. Repertoires were generated with immunoSEQ multiplex PCR, while TCRdb's copy carries only in-frame clones and drops some. This repertoire shows 60,000 to 85,000 clones, 93% found once; its top ten account for around 0.23%. Before the COVID-19 pandemic, during about 2011-2019, CD4+ T cells were taken from unexposed donors. Material for sequencing was naive CD4+ T cells from PBMCs. Regarding subset: naive CD4+ T cells isolated by negative enrichment. These receptor sequences come from a human donor in good health.

The chain has TRBV24-1 and TRBJ2-1, with 9 bases fitting TRBD2. This CDR3 contains 16 residues. V lost 2 bases, J lost 10 bases, and 11 bases stayed unmatched. The germline gives CDR1 KGHDR, CDR2 SFDVKD. The CDR3 DNA sequence: TGTGCCACCAGTGATTCCCTAGCGGGGCCCTACGGAGAGCAGTTCTTC. Protein sequence: CATSDSLAGPYGEQFF.

This clone was detected only once. The rearrangement joins TRBV5-1 to TRBJ2-3; 9 positions match TRBD1. Germline values: CDR1 SGHRS, CDR2 YFSETQ. The V and J ends lost 4 bases and 0 bases, in that order; junction bases with no gene match: 3. CDR3 length: 15 residues. The CDR3 DNA reads TGCGCCAGCAGCGGGGGGACAGGGAGCACAGATACGCAGTATTTT. It translates to CASSGGTGSTDTQYF.

The gene calls are TRBV13 and TRBJ2-3, with D possibly called TRBD1 or TRBD2 (5 bases each). Deletions cut 5 bases from V and 1 base from J, with 19 bases between. The CDR3 extends over 17 amino acids. The germline V gene has CDR1 PRHDT and CDR2 FYEKMQ (reference sequence). In nucleotides, the CDR3 is TGTGCCAGCAGCCCCCGAGCCGCCGGGGCGGGCACAGATACGCAGTATTTT. This gives the protein CASSPRAAGAGTDTQYF.

The chain uses TRBV18 and TRBJ1-2; tentative D call: TRBD1 (6 bases). This CDR3 spans 15 amino acids. The germline CDR1 and CDR2 sequences are KGHSH and LQKENI. Trimming cost V 5 bases and J 4 bases, with 17 bases left between them. This CDR3 is CASSGQLVGSYGYTF. The CDR3 bases are TGTGCCAGCTCAGGACAGCTTGTAGGATCCTATGGCTACACCTTC. The variable domain in full, completed from reference TRBV18 and TRBJ1-2, reads NAGVMQNPRHLVRRRGQEARLRCSPMKGHSHVYWYRQLPEEGLKFMVYLQKENIIDESGMPKERFSAEFPKEGPSILRIQQVVRGDSAAYFCASSGQLVGSYGYTFGSGTRLTVV.

The CDR3 DNA sequence: TGTGCCAGCAGTCGTAGCGGGGCACGTTCCTACGAGCAGTACTTC. Translating gives CASSRSGARSYEQYF. This rearrangement joins TRBV6-2 or TRBV6-3 to TRBJ2-7; 8 nucleotides line up with TRBD2. CDR1 and CDR2 (germline): MNHEY, SVGEGT. V shed 5 bases, J shed 1 base, and the junction held 7 bases outside the gene matches. This CDR3 spans 15 amino acids.

This clone appeared once. This chain joins TRBV3-1 (or the pseudogene TRBV3-2) and TRBJ2-7, with D perhaps TRBD1 or TRBD2 (5 bases each). The germline CDR1 and CDR2 sequences are LGHDT and YNNKEL (reference sequence). CDR3 length: 14 amino acids. V gave up 4 bases and J gave up 5 bases, with 15 bases separating them. The CDR3 region is CASSPLRGDHEQYF. The DNA of the CDR3 is TGTGCCAGCAGCCCCCTACGGGGCGACCACGAGCAGTACTTC.

J is TRBJ1-2 and V is TRBV30; unclear D gene. From germline, CDR1 is GTSNPN and CDR2 SVGIG (reference sequence). The CDR3 totals 11 residues. Trimming left V 3 bases short and J 8 bases short, with 10 bases between. The CDR3 DNA is TGTGCCTGGAGGAGGGAGGGAGGCTACACCTTC. Protein product: CAWRREGGYTF.

The rearrangement joins TRBV27 to TRBJ1-4; 9 positions match TRBD1. Germline CDR1 and CDR2: MNHEY and SMNVEV (reference sequence). Losses at the gene ends were 6 bases for V and 5 bases for J; bases not matched to a gene: 10. This CDR3 has 16 residues. As DNA, the CDR3 is TGTGCCAGCAGCTCTCCGGGCGGGACAGGGAATGAAAAACTGTTTTTT. This encodes CASSSPGGTGNEKLFF.

The chain combines TRBV29-1 with TRBJ1-1; D not resolved. Trimming pared 5 bases from V and 4 bases from J, leaving 20 bases between. Per the germline V gene, CDR1 is SQVTM and CDR2 is ANQGSEA. The CDR3 runs 15 residues. The CDR3 is CSVYQFPNLATEAFF. CDR3 DNA sequence: TGCAGCGTTTATCAGTTTCCCAACCTAGCCACTGAAGCTTTCTTT.

The chain uses TRBV7-9 and TRBJ2-7; maybe TRBD2 (6 bases). This CDR3 comprises 14 residues. V dropped 3 bases and J dropped 0 bases, with 9 bases sitting between them. CDR1 is SEHNR, CDR2 FQNEAQ, per germline (reference sequence). The CDR3 loop reads CASSFTGDSYEQYF. The CDR3 bases are TGTGCCAGCAGCTTCACGGGGGACTCCTACGAGCAGTACTTC.

J is TRBJ2-5 and V is TRBV3-1 (or the pseudogene TRBV3-2), with a tentative D call TRBD1 (6 bases). The ends were cut back, 4 bases at V and 5 bases at J, with 11 bases in the middle. The germline V gene has CDR1 LGHDT and CDR2 YNNKEL (reference sequence). The CDR3 sequence is 13 residues long. The CDR3 sequence: CASSPQGTETQYF. The CDR3 coding sequence is TGTGCCAGCAGCCCACAGGGAACCGAGACCCAGTACTTC.

This chain links TRBV30 with TRBJ2-7; D is possibly TRBD1 or TRBD2 (5 bases each). CDR3 length: 15 residues. Trimming cost V 3 bases and J 3 bases, with 18 bases left between them. The germline gives CDR1 GTSNPN, CDR2 SVGIG (reference sequence). CDR3 coding DNA: TGTGCCTGGAGACCTATGGGGGTCGGTGACTACGAGCAGTACTTC. The encoded protein is CAWRPMGVGDYEQYF.

This clone was counted between two and nine times. The chain has TRBV2 and TRBJ1-6; no reliable D call. The CDR3 is 13 amino acids. Germline assignment: CDR1 SNHLY and CDR2 FYNNEI. Trimming removed 7 bases from V and 9 bases from J, with 13 bases in between. Here the CDR3 reads CASTARNASPLHF. The DNA for the CDR3 is TGTGCCAGCACTGCGAGGAATGCTTCACCCCTCCACTTT.